Following are 22 T cell receptor beta chains from one sample sequenced in a study of T cell repertoires in ileal Crohn's disease. The protocol was immunoSEQ multiplex PCR, while the TCRdb copy is restricted to in-frame clones and leaves out a portion. This table holds some 8,000 clones, around four fifths found once. The sample taken for sequencing was ileal tissue. These TCRs come from an adult with Crohn's disease.

This clone has a single count. This sequence joins TRBV29-1 and TRBJ1-2, with 10 bases identical to TRBD1. Looked up from germline, CDR1 is SQVTM and CDR2 is ANQGSEA. The V and J ends lost 6 bases and 2 bases, in that order; junction bases with no gene match: 3. The CDR3 length is 13 residues. The CDR3 sequence: CSVEDRGNYGYTF. In DNA form, the CDR3 reads TGCAGCGTCGAGGACAGGGGGAACTATGGCTACACCTTC.

The chain couples TRBV29-1 to TRBJ1-2; TRBD1 matches at 7 bases. The CDR3 has 15 residues. The germline CDR1 and CDR2 sequences are SQVTM and ANQGSEA. V lost 4 bases to trimming and J lost 4 bases; unmatched junction nucleotides: 12. The CDR3 sequence: CSVAIGGTIGYGYTF. CDR3 in DNA: TGCAGCGTTGCGATAGGGGGCACCATCGGCTATGGCTACACCTTC.

The V call is TRBV7-2, the J call TRBJ2-1, with D perhaps matching TRBD2 (7 bases). CDR1 and CDR2 (germline): SGHTA, FQGNSA. Trimming left V 5 bases short and J 2 bases short, with 13 bases between. The CDR3 consists of 15 residues. DNA of the CDR3: TGTGCCAGCAGCCCCCGGGGGGCCCCCTACAATGAGCAGTTCTTC. It specifies CASSPRGAPYNEQFF.

The V call is TRBV5-1, the J call TRBJ2-7, with TRBD2 matching 7 bases. V was pared by 0 bases and J by 3 bases, with 9 bases of the junction left unmatched. The germline gives CDR1 SGHRS, CDR2 YFSETQ. This CDR3 contains 16 residues. CDR3 in amino acids: CASSLGGSGVLYEQYF. CDR3 in DNA: TGCGCCAGCAGCTTGGGTGGCAGCGGGGTGCTCTACGAGCAGTACTTC.

The V call is TRBV28, the J call TRBJ1-5, with a tentative D call TRBD1 (5 bases). The CDR3 runs 15 residues. Looked up from germline, CDR1 is MDHEN and CDR2 is SYDVKM. V shed 6 bases and J shed 3 bases, with 15 bases lying between them. Written as DNA, the CDR3 is TGTGCCAGCAGACCCACGGGGGGGTACAATCAGCCCCAGCATTTT. Translation gives CASRPTGGYNQPQHF.

This chain links TRBV7-3 with TRBJ2-5; 7 bases fit TRBD1. Trimming took 4 bases from V and 5 from J; bases not matched to a gene: 4. CDR1 and CDR2 (germline): SGHTA, FQGTGA. The CDR3 length is 13 residues. As DNA, the CDR3 is TGTGCCAGCAGCTCGACAGGGCGGGAGACCCAGTACTTC. Protein: CASSSTGRETQYF.

This clone was observed once. This rearrangement joins TRBV18 to TRBJ1-6, with D possibly TRBD1 on 6 matching bases. The V end lost 1 base, the J end lost 7 bases, and 20 bases lay between the germline ends. This CDR3 has 18 residues. CDR1 KGHSH and CDR2 LQKENI come from the germline V gene. The CDR3 coding sequence is TGTGCCAGCTCACCACAAAAGCTGGGTTACAGGGAAAATTCACCCCTCCACTTT. Translating it yields CASSPQKLGYRENSPLHF.

The CDR3 region is CASSDPLGLAGGRRDRRELFF. As DNA, the CDR3 is TGTGCCAGTAGTGACCCCCTAGGGCTAGCGGGGGGGCGGCGGGATCGGCGGGAGCTGTTTTTT. V usage is TRBV19 and J usage is TRBJ2-2, with TRBD2 matching 12 bases. Germline V gene data show CDR1 as LNHDA and CDR2 as SQIVND (reference sequence). The CDR3 runs 21 residues. J gave up 9 bases and V 5 bases, and 25 bases lay outside the gene matches. The full variable domain, completed using reference TRBV19 and TRBJ2-2, is DGGITQSPKYLFRKEGQNVTLSCEQNLNHDAMYWYRQDPGQGLRLIYYSQIVNDFQKGDIAEGYSVSREKKESFPLTVTSAQKNPTAFYLCASSDPLGLAGGRRDRRELFFGEGSRLTVL.

The chain uses TRBV5-6 and TRBJ2-7; 7 nucleotides align to TRBD1. This CDR3 comprises 13 residues. J was trimmed by 7 bases and V by 2 bases; bases with no gene match: 6. Germline V gene sequence: CDR1 SGHDT, CDR2 YYEEEE. The CDR3 coding sequence is TGTGCCAGCAGCTTTGACAGGGAAGGAGAGCAGTACTTC. Its protein is CASSFDREGEQYF.

The CDR3 here is CASSFKGVNSPLHF. The CDR3 DNA is TGTGCCAGCAGCTTTAAAGGGGTTAATTCACCCCTCCACTTT. The chain is built from TRBV7-9 and TRBJ1-6, with a tentative D call TRBD1 (5 bases). Trimming removed 3 bases from V and 6 bases from J, with 9 bases in between. This CDR3 is 14 amino acids long. The germline CDR1 and CDR2 sequences are SEHNR and FQNEAQ (reference sequence). Combining the CDR3 with reference TRBV7-9 and TRBJ1-6 gives the whole variable domain DTGVSQNPRHKITKRGQNVTFRCDPISEHNRLYWYRQTLGQGPEFLTYFQNEAQLEKSRLLSDRFSAERPKGSFSTLEIQRTEQGDSAMYLCASSFKGVNSPLHFGNGTRLTVT.

In its sample, this clone was seen a few times. The genes are TRBV19 and TRBJ2-3; a weak D match, TRBD2 (6 bases). This CDR3 comprises 12 residues. V was pared by 7 bases and J by 3 bases, with 8 bases between. Germline V gene lookup returns CDR1 LNHDA and CDR2 SQIVND (reference sequence). The CDR3 region is CASTSGTDTQYF. CDR3 DNA sequence: TGTGCCAGTACGAGCGGGACAGATACGCAGTATTTT.

This clone was detected only once. The chain couples TRBV19 to TRBJ2-2, with a weak D call TRBD1 (6 bases). V lost 5 bases and J lost 4, with 8 bases in between. Germline V lookup: CDR1 LNHDA, CDR2 SQIVND (reference sequence). The CDR3 covers 13 residues. CDR3 in DNA: TGTGCCAGTAGTGTGACAGGCACCGGGGAGCTGTTTTTT. This sequence encodes CASSVTGTGELFF.

This clone is large within its sample. The J gene is TRBJ2-7, the V gene TRBV28, with 7 bases lining up with TRBD2. CDR1 and CDR2 from the germline V gene are MDHEN and SYDVKM. V lost 3 bases, J lost 0 bases, and 2 bases stayed unmatched. The CDR3 runs 14 residues. The CDR3 is CASSFGGGSYEQYF. The CDR3 DNA sequence: TGTGCCAGCAGTTTCGGCGGGGGCTCCTACGAGCAGTACTTC.

This clone has a handful of counts. This rearrangement joins TRBV19 to TRBJ1-2; D is ambiguous. Germline assignment: CDR1 LNHDA and CDR2 SQIVND (reference sequence). Deletions cut 3 bases from V and 4 bases from J, with 9 bases between. The CDR3 has 13 residues. The CDR3 DNA reads as TGTGCCAGTAGTATTAGAGGCCGCTATGGCTACACCTTC. This encodes CASSIRGRYGYTF.

The rearrangement links TRBV7-9 to TRBJ2-1; 11 nucleotides agree with TRBD1. Trimming removed 5 bases from V and 7 bases from J; junction bases left unmatched: 13. In germline, CDR1 is SEHNR, CDR2 FQNEAQ (reference sequence). This CDR3 contains 17 residues. The CDR3: CASSTYGGGDRGNEQFF. CDR3 coding DNA: TGTGCCAGCAGCACATATGGAGGGGGGGACAGGGGGAATGAGCAGTTCTTC.

The rearrangement uses TRBV11-1 and TRBJ1-1; D might be TRBD1 (5 bases). The germline V gene has CDR1 SGHAT and CDR2 FQDESV (reference sequence). Trimming left V 0 bases short and J 4 bases short, with 9 bases between. The CDR3 is 14 residues long. The CDR3: CASSLARASTEAFF. In DNA, the CDR3 is TGTGCCAGCAGCTTAGCCAGGGCCAGCACTGAAGCTTTCTTT.

This clone came up once. The DNA for the CDR3 is TGTGCCAGTAGCCCTCCATGGGGACTTAATGAGCAGTTCTTC. It encodes CASSPPWGLNEQFF. This chain joins TRBV19 and TRBJ2-1, with D tentatively TRBD2 (6 bases). CDR1 and CDR2 (germline): LNHDA, SQIVND (reference sequence). The ends were cut back, 6 bases at V and 7 bases at J, with 16 bases in the middle. The CDR3 runs 14 residues.

This clone is a singleton in its sample. The V and J genes are TRBV19 and TRBJ1-4; D unresolved. Trimming removed 3 bases from V and 4 bases from J, with 12 bases in between. CDR3 size: 15 residues. Germline V lookup: CDR1 LNHDA, CDR2 SQIVND (reference sequence). CDR3 DNA: TGTGCCAGTAGTATGGGCCGAGCCAATAATGAAAAACTGTTTTTT. Translated: CASSMGRANNEKLFF.

The chain has TRBV18 and TRBJ2-3; D perhaps matches TRBD2 (6 bases). The germline V gene has CDR1 KGHSH and CDR2 LQKENI. The V end was cut by 4 bases, the J end by 2 bases, with 19 bases between. CDR3 length equals 17 residues. CDR3 nucleotides: TGTGCCAGCTCACAACCGAGGGACTCTGCCCCCACAGATACGCAGTATTTT. Its protein product is CASSQPRDSAPTDTQYF.

The chain uses TRBV6-6 and TRBJ1-3; D is possibly TRBD1 (5 bases). CDR1 is MNHNY and CDR2 is SVGAGI in the germline V gene (reference sequence). The CDR3 length is 16 residues. Trimming cost V 7 bases and J 0 bases, with 16 bases left between them. The CDR3 loop is CASTPTQGLSGNTIYF. The CDR3 nucleotides are TGTGCCAGCACCCCGACTCAGGGACTCTCTGGAAACACCATATATTTT.

The chain uses TRBV18 and TRBJ2-7; 12 bases line up with TRBD2. V lost 3 bases, J lost 6 bases, and 6 bases stayed unmatched. The germline gives CDR1 KGHSH, CDR2 LQKENI. The CDR3 length is 15 residues. The CDR3 region is CASSPGLAGNLEQYF. CDR3 nucleotide sequence: TGTGCCAGCTCACCCGGACTAGCGGGGAACCTCGAGCAGTACTTC.

This clone was counted between two and nine times. One end of the junction is discordant with germline, which a read error may explain. The chain is built from TRBV30 and TRBJ2-7; D might be TRBD2 (6 bases). The CDR3 extends over 12 amino acids. CDR1 and CDR2 from the germline V gene are GTSNPN and SVGIG (reference sequence). CDR3 residues: CAWGPPGAGFAF. The CDR3 DNA reads as TGTGCCTGGGGCCCGCCCGGGGCGGGGTTCGCTTTC.